This T cell receptor (beta chain) originates from a study of blood T cell repertoires in COVID-19. Overall study: COVID-19 samples, acute and convalescent, were from the United States, Italy and Spain.

The authors' processing: Estimation of nucleated cell counts relied on the amplification of reference gene primers. Measured with immunoSEQ multiplex PCR; TCRdb has only the in-frame clones, and not every one. V, J and clone size reflect that table, while D and trimming were determined from the DNA. The sample yields 35,000 to 40,000 clones, roughly 84% seen once. This clone appeared once. What was sequenced was peripheral blood. The sequence came from a human donor in a cohort sampled during active COVID-19.

CDR3 DNA sequence: TGTGCCAGCAGCGTAGGGGACTATGGCGAGCAGTACTTC. This sequence encodes CASSVGDYGEQYF. The chain recombines TRBV9 with TRBJ2-7; 7 positions agree with TRBD2. Germline V gene lookup returns CDR1 SGDLS and CDR2 YYNGEE. V lost 0 bases, J lost 6 bases, and 3 bases stayed unmatched. The CDR3 sequence is 13 residues long.